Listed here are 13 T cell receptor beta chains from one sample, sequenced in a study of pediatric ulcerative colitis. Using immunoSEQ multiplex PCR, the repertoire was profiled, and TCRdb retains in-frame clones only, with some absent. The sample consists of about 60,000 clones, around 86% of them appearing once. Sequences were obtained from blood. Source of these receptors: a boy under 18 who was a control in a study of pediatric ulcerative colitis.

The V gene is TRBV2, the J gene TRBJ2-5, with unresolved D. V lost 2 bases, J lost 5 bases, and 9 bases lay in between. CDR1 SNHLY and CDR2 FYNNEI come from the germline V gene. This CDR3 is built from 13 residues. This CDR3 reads CASSEWAPETQYF. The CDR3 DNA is TGTGCCAGCAGTGAATGGGCGCCCGAGACCCAGTACTTC.

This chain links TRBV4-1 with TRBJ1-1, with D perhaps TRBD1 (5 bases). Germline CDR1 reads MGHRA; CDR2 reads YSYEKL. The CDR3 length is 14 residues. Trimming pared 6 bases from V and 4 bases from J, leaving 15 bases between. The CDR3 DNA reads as TGCGCCAGCAGTCTCCAGGGAGGGACCACTGAAGCTTTCTTT. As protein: CASSLQGGTTEAFF.

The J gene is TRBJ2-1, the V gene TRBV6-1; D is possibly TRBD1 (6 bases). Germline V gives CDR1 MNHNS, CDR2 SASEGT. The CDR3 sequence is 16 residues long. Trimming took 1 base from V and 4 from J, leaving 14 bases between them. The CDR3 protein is CASSEGFGQPYNEQFF. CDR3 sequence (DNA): TGTGCCAGCAGTGAAGGCTTCGGACAGCCTTACAATGAGCAGTTCTTC.

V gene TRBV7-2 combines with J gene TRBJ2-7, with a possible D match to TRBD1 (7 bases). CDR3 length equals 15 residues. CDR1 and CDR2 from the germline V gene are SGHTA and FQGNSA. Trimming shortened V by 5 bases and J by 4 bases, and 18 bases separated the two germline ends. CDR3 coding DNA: TGTGCCAGCAGCGCTACAGGGGACTTCGGATACGAGCAGTACTTC. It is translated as CASSATGDFGYEQYF.

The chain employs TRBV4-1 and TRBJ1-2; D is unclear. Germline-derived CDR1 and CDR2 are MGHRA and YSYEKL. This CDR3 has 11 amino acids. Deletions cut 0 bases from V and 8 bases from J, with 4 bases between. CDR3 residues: CASSQEDGYTF. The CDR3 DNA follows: TGCGCCAGCAGCCAAGAGGACGGCTACACCTTC.

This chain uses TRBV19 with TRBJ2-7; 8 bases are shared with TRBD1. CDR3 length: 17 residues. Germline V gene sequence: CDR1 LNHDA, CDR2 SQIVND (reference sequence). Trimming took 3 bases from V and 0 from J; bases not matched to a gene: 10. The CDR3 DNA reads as TGTGCCAGTAGTATGAAGGCGACAGGGGTTTACTCCTACGAGCAGTACTTC. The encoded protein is CASSMKATGVYSYEQYF.

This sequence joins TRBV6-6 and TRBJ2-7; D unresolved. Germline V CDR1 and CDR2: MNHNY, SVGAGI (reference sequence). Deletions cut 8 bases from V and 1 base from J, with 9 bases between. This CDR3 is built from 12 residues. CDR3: CASSGLSYEQYF. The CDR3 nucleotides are TGTGCCAGCTCGGGCCTATCCTACGAGCAGTACTTC.

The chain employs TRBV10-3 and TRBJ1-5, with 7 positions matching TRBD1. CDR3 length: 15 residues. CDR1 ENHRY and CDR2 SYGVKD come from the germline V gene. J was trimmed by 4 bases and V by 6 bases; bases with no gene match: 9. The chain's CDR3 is CAIRDDREVNQPQHF. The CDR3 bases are TGTGCCATCAGAGACGACAGGGAGGTTAATCAGCCCCAGCATTTT.

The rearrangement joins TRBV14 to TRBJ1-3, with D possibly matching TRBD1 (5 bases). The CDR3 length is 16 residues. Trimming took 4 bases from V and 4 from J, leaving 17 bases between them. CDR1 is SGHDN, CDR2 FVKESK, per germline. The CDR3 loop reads CASSRTPPGNGNTIYF. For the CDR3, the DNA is TGTGCCAGCAGCCGAACCCCCCCAGGGAACGGAAACACCATATATTTT.

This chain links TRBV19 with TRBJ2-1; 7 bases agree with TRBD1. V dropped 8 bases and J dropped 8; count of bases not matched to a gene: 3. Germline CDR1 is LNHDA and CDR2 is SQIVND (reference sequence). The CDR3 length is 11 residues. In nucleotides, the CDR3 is TGTGCCAGTCGACAGGGACATGAGCAGTTCTTC. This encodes CASRQGHEQFF.

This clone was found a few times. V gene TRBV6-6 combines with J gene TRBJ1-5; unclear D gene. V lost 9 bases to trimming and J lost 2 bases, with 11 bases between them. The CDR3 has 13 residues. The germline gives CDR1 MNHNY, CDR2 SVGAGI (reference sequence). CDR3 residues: CASSILGNQPQHF. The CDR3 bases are TGTGCCAGTTCCATTCTTGGCAATCAGCCCCAGCATTTT.

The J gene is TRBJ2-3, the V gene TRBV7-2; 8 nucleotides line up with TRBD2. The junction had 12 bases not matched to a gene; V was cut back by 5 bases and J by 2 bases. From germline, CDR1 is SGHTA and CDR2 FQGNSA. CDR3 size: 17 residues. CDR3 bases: TGTGCCAGCAGCCCCGAGAGAGGTAGCGGGGCCACAGATACGCAGTATTTT. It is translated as CASSPERGSGATDTQYF.

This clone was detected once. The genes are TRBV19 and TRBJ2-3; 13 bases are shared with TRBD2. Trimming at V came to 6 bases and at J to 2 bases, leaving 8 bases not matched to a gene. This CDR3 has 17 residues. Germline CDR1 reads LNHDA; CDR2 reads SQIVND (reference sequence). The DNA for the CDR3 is TGTGCCAGTAGCCCCCCGGGACTAGCGGGGTACACAGATACGCAGTATTTT. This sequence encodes CASSPPGLAGYTDTQYF.